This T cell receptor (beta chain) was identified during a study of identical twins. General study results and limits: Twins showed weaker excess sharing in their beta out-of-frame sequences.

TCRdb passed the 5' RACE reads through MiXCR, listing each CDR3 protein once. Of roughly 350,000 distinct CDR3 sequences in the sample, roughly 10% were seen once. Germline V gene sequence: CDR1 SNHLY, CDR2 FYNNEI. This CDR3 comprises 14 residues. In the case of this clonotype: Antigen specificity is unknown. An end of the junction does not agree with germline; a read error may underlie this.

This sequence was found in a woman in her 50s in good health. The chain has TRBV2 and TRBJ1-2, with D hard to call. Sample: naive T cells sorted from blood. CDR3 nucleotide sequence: TGTGCCAGCAGTGATTCGGGCTTTAACTATGGCTACGCCTTC. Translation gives CASSDSGFNYGYAF.